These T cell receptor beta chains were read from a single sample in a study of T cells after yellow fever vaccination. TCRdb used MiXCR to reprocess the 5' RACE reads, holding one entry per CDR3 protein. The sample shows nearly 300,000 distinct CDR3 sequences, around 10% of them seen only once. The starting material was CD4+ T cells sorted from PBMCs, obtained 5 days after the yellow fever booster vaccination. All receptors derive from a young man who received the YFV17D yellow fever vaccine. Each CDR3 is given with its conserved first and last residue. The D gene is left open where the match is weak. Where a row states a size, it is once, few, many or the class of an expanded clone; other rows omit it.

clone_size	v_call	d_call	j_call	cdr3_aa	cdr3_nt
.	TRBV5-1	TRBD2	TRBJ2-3	CASSAGELADTQYF	TGCGCCAGCAGCGCGGGGGAGCTTGCAGATACGCAGTATTTT
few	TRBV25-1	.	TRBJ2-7	CASSEYFTSYEQYF	TGTGCCAGCAGTGAATATTTCACCTCCTACGAGCAGTACTTC
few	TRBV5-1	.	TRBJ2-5	CASSLGWGGEETQYF	TGCGCCAGCAGCTTGGGTTGGGGCGGAGAAGAGACCCAGTACTTC
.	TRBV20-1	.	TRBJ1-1	CSAPTPTGFTEAFF	TGCAGTGCCCCGACCCCAACAGGGTTCACTGAAGCTTTCTTT
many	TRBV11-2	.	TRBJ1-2	CASSPTAGQAENYGYTF	TGTGCCAGCAGCCCTACGGCGGGTCAGGCAGAGAACTATGGCTACACCTTC
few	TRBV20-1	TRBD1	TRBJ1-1	CSATGGVNTEAFF	TGCAGTGCCACAGGGGGAGTGAACACTGAAGCTTTCTTT
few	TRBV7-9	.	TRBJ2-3	CASSRPPPGMDTQYF	TGTGCCAGCAGCCGACCCCCCCCAGGAATGGATACGCAGTATTTT
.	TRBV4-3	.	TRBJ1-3	CASSQVADISGNTIYF	TGCGCCAGCAGCCAAGTCGCAGATATCTCTGGAAACACCATATATTTT
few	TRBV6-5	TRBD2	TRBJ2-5	CASSSRTSGVTQYF	TGTGCCAGCAGTTCAAGGACTAGCGGGGTGACCCAGTACTTC
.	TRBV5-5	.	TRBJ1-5	CASSLAGLTQHF	TGTGCCAGCAGCTTGGCCGGGTTAACCCAGCATTTT
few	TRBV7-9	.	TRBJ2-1	CASSPSRRGMYNEQFF	TGTGCCAGCAGCCCAAGCCGGAGGGGAATGTACAATGAGCAGTTCTTC
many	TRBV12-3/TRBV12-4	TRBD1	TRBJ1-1	CASSANPGQGAGGEAFF	TGTGCCAGCAGCGCCAATCCGGGACAGGGGGCCGGGGGTGAAGCTTTCTTT
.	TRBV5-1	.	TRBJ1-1	CASSLMQTNTEAFF	TGCGCCAGCAGCTTGATGCAGACAAACACTGAAGCTTTCTTT
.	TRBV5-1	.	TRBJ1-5	CASSPDSTYSNQPQHF	TGCGCCAGCAGCCCGGACAGCACTTATAGCAATCAGCCCCAGCATTTT
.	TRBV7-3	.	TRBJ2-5	CASSRGGGAGETQYF	TGTGCCAGCAGCCGTGGAGGGGGCGCGGGGGAGACCCAGTACTTC
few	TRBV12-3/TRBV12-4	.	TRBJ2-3	CASSYLAYTDTQYF	TGTGCCAGCAGTTACCTAGCGTACACAGATACGCAGTATTTT
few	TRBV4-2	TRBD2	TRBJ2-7	CASSQVPQGSGGNYYEQYF	TGTGCCAGCAGCCAAGTCCCGCAGGGTAGCGGGGGGAACTACTACGAGCAGTACTTC
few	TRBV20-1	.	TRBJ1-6	CSAGLRDSPLHF	TGCAGTGCTGGGTTGCGGGATTCACCCCTCCACTTT
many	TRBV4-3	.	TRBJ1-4	CASSQVEGAVEKLFF	TGCGCCAGCAGCCAAGTCGAAGGGGCCGTTGAAAAACTGTTTTTT
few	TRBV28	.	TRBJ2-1	CASSPEGEDGMRAYNEQFF	TGTGCCAGCAGTCCCGAGGGGGAGGACGGTATGCGGGCTTACAATGAGCAGTTCTTC
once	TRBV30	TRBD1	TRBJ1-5	CAWSTYLQGMGPLHF	TGTGCCTGGAGTACATACCTACAGGGGATGGGGCCCCTGCATTTT
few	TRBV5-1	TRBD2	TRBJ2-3	CASRPRDYYTDTQYF	TGCGCCAGCAGGCCGAGGGACTACTACACAGATACGCAGTATTTT
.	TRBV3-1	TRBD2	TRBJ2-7	CASSPFPGGSSYEQYF	TGTGCCAGCAGCCCCTTCCCGGGGGGGAGCTCCTACGAGCAGTACTTC
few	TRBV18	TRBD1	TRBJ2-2	CASSLHRGPTGELFF	TGTGCCAGCTCACTGCACAGGGGGCCCACCGGGGAGCTGTTTTTT
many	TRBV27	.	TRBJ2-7	CASREAQPPYEQYF	TGTGCCAGCCGAGAAGCGCAGCCACCCTACGAGCAGTACTTC
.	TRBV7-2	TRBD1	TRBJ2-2	CASSFRGSTGELFF	TGTGCCAGCAGCTTCAGGGGGAGCACCGGGGAGCTGTTTTTT
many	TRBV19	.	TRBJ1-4	CASSIVNGEKLFF	TGTGCCAGTAGTATAGTCAACGGTGAAAAACTGTTTTTT
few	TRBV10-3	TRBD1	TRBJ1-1	CAISSQTGVTEAFF	TGTGCCATCAGTTCACAGACAGGGGTAACTGAAGCTTTCTTT
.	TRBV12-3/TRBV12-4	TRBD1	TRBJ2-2	CASNFGSGTGRTGELFF	TGTGCCAGCAATTTCGGCTCCGGGACAGGGCGAACCGGGGAGCTGTTTTTT
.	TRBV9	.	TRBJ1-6	CASSVSPGNSPLHF	TGTGCCAGCAGCGTATCCCCAGGGAATTCACCCCTCCACTTT
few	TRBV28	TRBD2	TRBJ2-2	CALAGSTNTGELFF	TGTGCGCTAGCGGGGTCTACGAACACCGGGGAGCTGTTTTTT
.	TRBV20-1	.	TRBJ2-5	CSALSGWGEQETQYF	TGCAGTGCCCTAAGTGGGTGGGGGGAACAAGAGACCCAGTACTTC
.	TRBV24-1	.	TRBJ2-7	CATSDSSVGALQYF	TGTGCCACCAGTGATTCCTCGGTGGGTGCCCTTCAGTACTTC
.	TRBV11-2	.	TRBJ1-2	CASSPGARRVGYTF	TGTGCCAGCAGCCCCGGCGCCCGTCGGGTTGGCTACACCTTC
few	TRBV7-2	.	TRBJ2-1	CASSPVNEQFF	TGTGCCAGCAGCCCGGTCAATGAGCAGTTCTTC
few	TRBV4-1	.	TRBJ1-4	CASSQDLNAFNEKLFF	TGCGCCAGCAGCCAAGATTTGAACGCTTTTAATGAAAAACTGTTTTTT
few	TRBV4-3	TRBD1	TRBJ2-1	CASSHPPGQASSYNEQFF	TGCGCCAGCAGCCATCCTCCGGGACAGGCAAGCTCCTACAATGAGCAGTTCTTC
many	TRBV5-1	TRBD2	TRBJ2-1	CASSDPSGGDYNEQFF	TGCGCCAGCAGCGACCCTTCGGGGGGGGACTACAATGAGCAGTTCTTC
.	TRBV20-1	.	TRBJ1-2	CSARDLRGTNYGYTF	TGCAGTGCTAGAGATCTCCGGGGTACTAACTATGGCTACACCTTC
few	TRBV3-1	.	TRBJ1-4	CASSHFRDYEKLFF	TGTGCCAGCAGTCACTTCCGGGATTATGAAAAACTGTTTTTT
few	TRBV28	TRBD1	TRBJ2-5	CASSLGRGRVETQYF	TGTGCCAGCAGTTTGGGTAGGGGGCGCGTAGAGACCCAGTACTTC
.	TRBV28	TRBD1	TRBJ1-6	CASSPGGGNSPLHF	TGTGCCAGCAGTCCAGGGGGTGGGAATTCACCCCTCCACTTT
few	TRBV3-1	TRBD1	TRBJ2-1	CASSLRTGRNEQFF	TGTGCCAGCAGCTTACGGACAGGGAGGAATGAGCAGTTCTTC
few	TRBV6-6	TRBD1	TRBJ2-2	CASSAPGGGDGELFF	TGTGCCAGCAGTGCCCCAGGGGGCGGTGACGGGGAGCTGTTTTTT
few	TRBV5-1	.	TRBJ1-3	CASSGSVGAAGNTIYF	TGCGCCAGCAGCGGGTCGGTGGGGGCGGCTGGAAACACCATATATTTT
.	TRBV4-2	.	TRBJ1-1	CASSQRRGAPEAFF	TGTGCCAGCAGCCAACGCCGGGGGGCACCTGAAGCTTTCTTT
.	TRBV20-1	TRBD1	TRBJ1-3	CSAPRDSPGNTIFF	TGCAGTGCCCCCCGGGACAGCCCTGGAAACACCATATTTTTT
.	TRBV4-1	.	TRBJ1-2	CASSQESGRGGYTF	TGCGCCAGCAGCCAAGAGTCAGGACGCGGTGGCTACACCTTC
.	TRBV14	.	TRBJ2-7	CASSQAQPPYEQYF	TGTGCCAGCAGCCAAGCTCAGCCCCCCTACGAGCAGTACTTC
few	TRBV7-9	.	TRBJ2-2	CASSTRQGGGELFF	TGTGCCAGCAGCACACGACAGGGAGGCGGGGAGCTGTTTTTT
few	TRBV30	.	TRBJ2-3	CAWSRRNTDTQYF	TGTGCCTGGAGTCGACGAAACACAGATACGCAGTATTTT
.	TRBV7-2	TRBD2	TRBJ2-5	CASRQRTSGALRTQYF	TGTGCCAGCAGGCAAAGGACTAGCGGGGCCCTCAGGACCCAGTACTTC
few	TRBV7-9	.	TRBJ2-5	CASSLRQGQETQYF	TGTGCCAGCAGCTTACGGCAGGGGCAAGAGACCCAGTACTTC
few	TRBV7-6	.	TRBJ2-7	CASSEGGQGVQYF	TGTGCCAGCAGCGAAGGGGGGCAGGGGGTACAGTACTTC
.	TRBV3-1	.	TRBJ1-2	CASGDRWQASRGYTF	TGTGCCAGCGGCGATCGGTGGCAGGCGTCTAGGGGCTACACCTTC
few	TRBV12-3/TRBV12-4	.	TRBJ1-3	CASSPPRDSGNTIYF	TGTGCCAGCAGTCCCCCCCGGGACTCTGGAAACACCATATATTTT
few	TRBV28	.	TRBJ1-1	CASSLVNEAFF	TGTGCCAGCAGTTTGGTCAATGAAGCTTTCTTT
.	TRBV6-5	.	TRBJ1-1	CASSSLGPQAFF	TGTGCCAGCAGTTCCCTCGGGCCGCAAGCTTTCTTT
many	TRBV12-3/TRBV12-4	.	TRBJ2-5	CASSYAVGETQYF	TGTGCCAGCAGTTATGCAGTCGGGGAGACCCAGTACTTC